The present T cell receptor beta chain was sequenced within a study of a mutant IDH1 vaccine in newly diagnosed glioma. At the level of the study: Patients had eight vaccinations, in weeks 1, 3, 5, 7, 11, 15, 19 and 23. The therapy given earlier, which was standard therapy, consisted of radiotherapy, temozolomide, or both, and most of the patients received both. Sex distribution of treated patients was about 62% male and roughly 40% female; mean age was 40.4 years.

Time point given: week 11, during vaccination. Doses comprised 300 ug of mutant IDH1 20-mer peptide each, plus topical imiquimod. Donor tumors were new WHO grade 3 or 4 IDH1-mutant, ATRX-lost astrocytomas. Remarks on this clone: What it binds is not known.

The repertoire was sequenced with immunoSEQ multiplex PCR; TCRdb's copy has only in-frame clones and lacks some. The sample carries roughly 130,000 clones, about 82% recorded once. The starting material was PBMCs, obtained from a glioma patient whose treatment included an IDH1 peptide vaccine. This receptor was identified in a man aged 35 to 55 with glioma.

The CDR3 coding sequence is TGTGCCAGCAGTTACGGAGGGGGCGGTGTAAGCGAGCAGTACTTC. Its translation is CASSYGGGGVSEQYF. The V call is TRBV6-6, the J call TRBJ2-7; the D gene is possibly TRBD1 (7 bases). The V end lost 2 bases, the J end lost 6 bases, and 17 bases lay between the germline ends. Per the germline V gene, CDR1 is MNHNY and CDR2 is SVGAGI (reference sequence). The CDR3 spans 15 residues.